These 8 T cell receptor beta chains were all obtained from the same sample, sequenced in a study of CD8+ T cells in alopecia areata. Investigators isolated RNA and reverse transcribed it into cDNA to act as the sequencing template. Profiling relied on immunoSEQ multiplex PCR, and the TCRdb table lists in-frame clones only, not all of them. The repertoire has 70,000 or so clones, 25% to 35% of them found once; the top ten carry under 15%. The treatment: oral pan-JAK inhibitor, 5-10 mg twice daily. Sequencing was performed on CD8+ T cells sorted from blood, taken at week 4, from a patient treated with tofacitinib. These receptors were obtained from a human donor with alopecia areata.

V usage is TRBV4-3 and J usage is TRBJ2-1, with D uncertain. V was trimmed by 2 bases and J by 1 base, leaving 9 bases between them. Germline lookup yields CDR1 LGHNA and CDR2 YSLEER. CDR3 length: 15 amino acids. This chain's CDR3 is CASSQSDRSYNEQFF. CDR3 bases: TGCGCCAGCAGCCAATCGGACCGATCCTACAATGAGCAGTTCTTC.

This clone appeared many times. The V gene is TRBV11-2, the J gene TRBJ2-5, with TRBD2 matching over 7 bases. The CDR3 loop spans 15 amino acids. Germline V gives CDR1 SGHAT, CDR2 FQNNGV. V was pared by 4 bases and J by 3 bases, with 8 bases of the junction left unmatched. CDR3 loop: CASSSSTGTKETQYF. The CDR3 DNA reads as TGTGCCAGCAGCTCAAGTACTGGGACTAAAGAGACCCAGTACTTC.

This sequence joins TRBV29-1 and TRBJ2-3, with 8 bases fitting TRBD2. This CDR3 is 16 amino acids long. The germline V gene has CDR1 SQVTM and CDR2 ANQGSEA. V lost 3 bases, J lost 1 base, and 9 bases stayed unmatched. CDR3 nucleotide sequence: TGCAGCGTTGACGGCGGGGCGGGAGGAGGCACAGATACGCAGTATTTT. Protein product: CSVDGGAGGGTDTQYF.

This clone was picked up a small number of times. The rearrangement links TRBV6-5 to TRBJ2-7; 9 bases are shared with TRBD2. Trimming took 5 bases from V and 12 from J; bases not matched to a gene: 11. The CDR3 length is 13 residues. Germline V lookup: CDR1 MNHEY, CDR2 SVGAGI. In nucleotides, the CDR3 is TGTGCCAGCAGTGGAAGTAGCGGGAGACCCTCGTACTTC. Translating gives CASSGSSGRPSYF.

This chain connects TRBV2 to TRBJ2-4; the match to TRBD1 covers 9 bases. Germline lookup yields CDR1 SNHLY and CDR2 FYNNEI. The CDR3 is made up of 15 amino acids. The V and J ends lost 7 bases and 2 bases, in that order; junction bases with no gene match: 6. CDR3 region: CASTGTGWPKNIQYF. In nucleotides, the CDR3 is TGTGCCAGCACCGGGACAGGGTGGCCCAAAAACATTCAGTACTTC.

This clone was detected a few times. This chain links TRBV13 with TRBJ2-7; 8 nucleotides agree with TRBD2. Germline V gene lookup returns CDR1 PRHDT and CDR2 FYEKMQ (reference sequence). CDR3 length equals 15 residues. V lost 2 bases, J lost 3 bases, and 6 bases stayed unmatched. The CDR3 reads CASSLLGSGNYEQYF. The CDR3 coding sequence is TGTGCCAGCAGCTTACTCGGTAGCGGGAACTACGAGCAGTACTTC.

This chain joins TRBV30 and TRBJ2-5; no firm D call. The end of the DNA aligns better with TRBJ2-7, so the J call may be wrong. Germline V gene sequence: CDR1 GTSNPN, CDR2 SVGIG (reference sequence). CDR3 size: 12 residues. The CDR3 region has the DNA TGTGCCTGGAGTGTGTCCTCCTACGAGCAGTACTTC. Residues: CAWSVSSYEQYF.

This clone has just a few counts. The chain has TRBV6-5 and TRBJ2-7; the match to TRBD2 covers 12 bases. Trimming at V came to 6 bases and at J to 2 bases, leaving 2 bases not matched to a gene. The CDR3 sequence is 14 residues long. Per germline, CDR1 MNHEY and CDR2 SVGAGI. The CDR3 reads CASRASGRAYEQYF. Written as DNA, the CDR3 is TGTGCCAGCAGGGCTAGCGGGAGGGCCTACGAGCAGTACTTC.